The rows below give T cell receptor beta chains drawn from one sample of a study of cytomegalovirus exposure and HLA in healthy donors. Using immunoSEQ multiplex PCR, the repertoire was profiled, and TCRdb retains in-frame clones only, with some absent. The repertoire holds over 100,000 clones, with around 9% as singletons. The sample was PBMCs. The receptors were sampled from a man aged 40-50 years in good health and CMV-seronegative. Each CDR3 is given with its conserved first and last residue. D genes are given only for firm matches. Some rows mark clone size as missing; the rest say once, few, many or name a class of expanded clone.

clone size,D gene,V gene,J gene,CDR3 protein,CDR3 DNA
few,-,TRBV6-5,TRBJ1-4,CASSYLFGEGEKLFF,TGTGCCAGCAGTTACCTTTTTGGCGAGGGTGAAAAACTGTTTTTT
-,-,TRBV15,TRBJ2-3,CATSSHYPATDTQYF,TGTGCCACCAGCAGCCACTACCCGGCCACAGATACGCAGTATTTT
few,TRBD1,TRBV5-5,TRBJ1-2,CASSPGQGAVGYTF,TGTGCCAGCAGCCCCGGACAGGGGGCGGTTGGCTACACCTTC
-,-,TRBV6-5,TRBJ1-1,CASIVNSLGTEAFF,TGTGCCAGCATTGTGAACAGTCTCGGCACTGAAGCTTTCTTT
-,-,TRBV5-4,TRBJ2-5,CASSWRGGETQYF,TGTGCCAGCTCCTGGCGGGGAGGCGAGACCCAGTACTTC
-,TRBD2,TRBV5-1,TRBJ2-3,CASSLATTSGYTDTQYF,TGCGCCAGCAGCTTGGCTACGACTAGCGGATACACAGATACGCAGTATTTT
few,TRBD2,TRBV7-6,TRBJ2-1,CASSVSGGYNEQFF,TGTGCCAGCAGCGTTAGCGGGGGCTACAATGAGCAGTTCTTC
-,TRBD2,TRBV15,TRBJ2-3,CATSSTQRGDSTDTQYF,TGTGCCACCAGCAGTACTCAGCGGGGGGACAGCACAGATACGCAGTATTTT
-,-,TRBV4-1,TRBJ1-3,CASSQEEGTLGDTIYF,TGCGCCAGCAGCCAAGAAGAGGGGACATTAGGAGACACCATATATTTT
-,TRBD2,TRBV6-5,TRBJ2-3,CASSPGGSGVKYF,TGTGCCAGCAGTCCTGGGGGTAGCGGGGTAAAGTATTTT
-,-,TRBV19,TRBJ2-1,CASSISGGSSYNEQFF,TGTGCCAGTAGTATCTCAGGAGGGTCCTCCTACAATGAGCAGTTCTTC
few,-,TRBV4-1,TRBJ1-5,CASSQVLSAENQPQHF,TGCGCCAGCAGCCAAGTTTTGTCCGCCGAGAATCAGCCCCAGCATTTT
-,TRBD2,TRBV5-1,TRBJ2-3,CASSPGLATDTQYF,TGCGCCAGCAGCCCGGGACTAGCGACAGATACGCAGTATTTT
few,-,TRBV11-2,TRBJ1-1,CASSLAGRWSEAFF,TGTGCCAGCAGCTTAGCTGGGAGGTGGTCTGAAGCTTTCTTT
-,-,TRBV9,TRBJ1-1,CASSERGTSNTEAFF,TGTGCCAGCAGCGAGCGGGGGACATCGAACACTGAAGCTTTCTTT
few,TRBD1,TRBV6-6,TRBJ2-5,CASSGTGAQETQYF,TGTGCCAGCAGTGGGACAGGGGCCCAAGAGACCCAGTACTTC
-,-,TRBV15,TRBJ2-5,CATSGGGTAAETQYF,TGTGCCACCAGCGGAGGAGGGACAGCGGCAGAGACCCAGTACTTC
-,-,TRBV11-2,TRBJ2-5,CASSSGTSALEQYF,TGTGCCAGCAGTTCCGGGACAAGCGCCTTGGAGCAGTACTTC
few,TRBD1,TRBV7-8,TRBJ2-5,CASSSQGAGRYF,TGTGCCAGCAGCTCCCAGGGGGCGGGAAGGTACTTC
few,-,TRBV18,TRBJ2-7,CASSPDSSYEQYF,TGTGCCAGCTCACCGGACAGCTCCTACGAGCAGTACTTC
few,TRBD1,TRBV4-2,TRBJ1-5,CASSQGTDPSNQPQHF,TGTGCCAGCAGCCAGGGGACAGACCCTAGCAATCAGCCCCAGCATTTT
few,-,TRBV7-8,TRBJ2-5,CASTVRETQYF,TGTGCCAGCACCGTCCGGGAGACCCAGTACTTC
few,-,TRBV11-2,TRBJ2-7,CASTVLPGLYEQYF,TGTGCCAGCACCGTACTTCCAGGGCTCTACGAGCAGTACTTC
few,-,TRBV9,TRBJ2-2,CASSVEHTGELFF,TGTGCCAGCAGCGTAGAGCACACCGGGGAGCTGTTTTTT
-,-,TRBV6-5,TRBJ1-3,CASRLRGSGNNIYF,TGTGCCAGCAGACTCAGGGGATCAGGAAACAACATATATTTT
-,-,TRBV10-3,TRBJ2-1,CAISGPRGNEQFF,TGTGCCATCAGTGGCCCCCGGGGGAATGAGCAGTTCTTC
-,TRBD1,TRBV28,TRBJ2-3,CASSFPGQGADTQYF,TGTGCCAGCAGTTTTCCGGGACAGGGGGCAGATACGCAGTATTTT
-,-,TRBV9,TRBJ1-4,CASSVGSTNEKLFF,TGTGCCAGCAGCGTAGGTAGCACTAATGAAAAACTGTTTTTT
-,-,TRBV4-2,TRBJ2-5,CASSHPNRQVSGLHCTTGRETQYF,TGTGCCAGCAGCCACCCGAACCGACAGGTTTCAGGTCTACATTGTACTACAGGGCGGGAGACCCAGTACTTC
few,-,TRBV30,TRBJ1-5,CAWSVLREGQPQHF,TGTGCCTGGAGTGTCCTCAGGGAGGGTCAGCCCCAGCATTTT
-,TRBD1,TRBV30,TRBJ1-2,CAWAGGFYGYTF,TGTGCCTGGGCAGGGGGCTTCTATGGCTACACCTTC
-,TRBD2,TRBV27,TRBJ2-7,CASSGVGGEQYF,TGTGCCAGCAGTGGGGTGGGGGGGGAACAGTACTTC
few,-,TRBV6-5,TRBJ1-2,CASSPNRGTGYTF,TGTGCCAGCAGTCCCAACCGGGGGACGGGCTACACCTTC
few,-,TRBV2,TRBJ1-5,CASSDMETNQPQHF,TGTGCCAGCAGTGATATGGAGACCAATCAGCCCCAGCATTTT
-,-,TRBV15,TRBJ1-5,CATSVGRGFGNQPQHF,TGTGCCACCAGCGTCGGCAGGGGCTTTGGCAATCAGCCCCAGCATTTT
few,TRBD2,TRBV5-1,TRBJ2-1,CASSTGLGSSYNEQFF,TGCGCCAGCAGCACAGGACTAGGGAGCTCCTACAATGAGCAGTTCTTC
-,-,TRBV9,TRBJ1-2,CASSVGSQSKSYGYTF,TGTGCCAGCAGCGTAGGGAGTCAGTCTAAGAGCTATGGCTACACCTTC
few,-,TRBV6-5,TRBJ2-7,CASKADRFPYEQYF,TGTGCCAGCAAGGCAGACAGATTCCCCTACGAGCAGTACTTC
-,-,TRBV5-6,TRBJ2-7,CASSLEQQYEQYF,TGTGCCAGCAGCTTGGAACAGCAGTACGAGCAGTACTTC
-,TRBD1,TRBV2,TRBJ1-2,CASSEWTGSNYGYTF,TGTGCCAGCAGTGAATGGACAGGGTCGAACTATGGCTACACCTTC
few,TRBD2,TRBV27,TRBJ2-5,CASSLRTRGQETQYF,TGTGCCAGCAGTTTACGGACTAGGGGCCAAGAGACCCAGTACTTC
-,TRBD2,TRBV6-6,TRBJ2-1,CASSYKRLAGESEQFF,TGTGCCAGCAGTTACAAGAGACTAGCGGGTGAAAGTGAGCAGTTCTTC
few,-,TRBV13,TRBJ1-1,CASSFPDSRAFF,TGTGCCAGCAGCTTCCCCGACAGTCGAGCTTTCTTT
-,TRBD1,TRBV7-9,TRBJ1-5,CASSTGTGYSNQPQHF,TGTGCCAGCAGCACAGGGACAGGGTATAGCAATCAGCCCCAGCATTTT
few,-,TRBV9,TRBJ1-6,CASSVDFNSPLHF,TGTGCCAGCAGCGTAGACTTCAACTCACCCCTCCACTTT
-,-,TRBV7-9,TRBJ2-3,CATRGGEDTQYF,TGTGCGACAAGGGGGGGCGAAGATACGCAGTATTTT
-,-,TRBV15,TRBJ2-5,CATSRRTEETQYF,TGTGCCACCAGCAGAAGGACAGAAGAGACCCAGTACTTC
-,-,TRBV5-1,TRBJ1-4,CASSIRAGDGRLFF,TGCGCCAGCAGCATCAGGGCTGGCGACGGGAGGCTGTTTTTT
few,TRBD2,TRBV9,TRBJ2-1,CASSVGASGVYNEQFF,TGTGCCAGCAGCGTAGGAGCTAGCGGGGTTTACAATGAGCAGTTCTTC
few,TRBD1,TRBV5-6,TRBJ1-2,CASSLLRDRGSWAYGYTF,TGTGCCAGCAGCCTACTCCGGGACAGGGGGAGTTGGGCCTATGGCTACACCTTC
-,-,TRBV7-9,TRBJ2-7,CASSSKEGLSYEQYF,TGTGCCAGCAGCTCAAAGGAGGGACTCTCCTACGAGCAGTACTTC
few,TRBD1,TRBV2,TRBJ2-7,CASSADRGSHYEQYF,TGTGCCAGCAGTGCGGACAGGGGTTCCCACTACGAGCAGTACTTC
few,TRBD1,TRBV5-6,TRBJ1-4,CASSPGQGDEKLFF,TGTGCCAGCAGCCCGGGACAGGGAGATGAAAAACTGTTTTTT